These T cell receptor beta chains were read from a single sample in a study of long-term antiretroviral therapy in people with HIV. Some clones are missing from TCRdb's copy, which holds only in-frame ones; the method was immunoSEQ multiplex PCR. The data contain roughly 30,000 clones, 75% to 85% of them seen just once; the ten biggest clones take up roughly 7%. This sample comprised unsorted PBMCs, obtained 0.3 years after starting antiretroviral therapy. These receptors all stem from a man in his forties or fifties with HIV. The CDR3 runs from the conserved cysteine through the conserved F or W. D genes are given only for firm matches. Clone sizes are given selectively: once, few, many, or a class where the clone is expanded.

d_gene	v_gene	j_gene	abundance	CDR3aa	CDR3nt
NA	TRBV29-1	TRBJ1-6	NA	CSVGDGGDNSPLHF	TGCAGCGTAGGGGACGGGGGAGATAATTCACCCCTCCACTTT
NA	TRBV2	TRBJ2-1	NA	CASSDSPYNEQFF	TGTGCCAGCAGTGACTCCCCCTACAATGAGCAGTTCTTC
NA	TRBV5-6	TRBJ2-7	once	CASSLKGEDEQYF	TGTGCCAGCAGCTTGAAGGGTGAGGACGAGCAGTACTTC
TRBD2	TRBV27	TRBJ2-2	NA	CASSPWTSNTGELFF	TGTGCCAGCAGTCCTTGGACTAGTAACACCGGGGAGCTGTTTTTT
NA	TRBV7-9	TRBJ1-3	NA	CASTPRLGGSGNTIYF	TGTGCCAGCACCCCCAGGTTAGGGGGCTCTGGAAACACCATATATTTT
TRBD1	TRBV6-1	TRBJ2-7	few	CASSEAYRGTLNEQYF	TGTGCCAGCAGTGAAGCCTACAGGGGGACATTAAACGAGCAGTACTTC
NA	TRBV30	TRBJ1-5	few	CAWDTGTSNQPQHF	TGTGCCTGGGATACAGGGACCAGCAATCAGCCCCAGCATTTT
TRBD2	TRBV7-2	TRBJ2-3	few	CASIWGGTDTQYF	TGTGCCAGCATCTGGGGGGGGACAGATACGCAGTATTTT
NA	TRBV6-5	TRBJ2-7	NA	CALASLRSYEQYF	TGTGCCCTTGCTAGTCTGCGGTCCTACGAGCAGTACTTC
NA	TRBV7-2	TRBJ2-2	NA	CASSLVQGITGELFF	TGTGCCAGCAGCTTAGTACAGGGTATAACCGGGGAGCTGTTTTTT
TRBD1	TRBV7-8	TRBJ1-5	NA	CASSQREGALQPQHF	TGTGCCAGCAGCCAAAGGGAGGGGGCGCTTCAGCCCCAGCATTTT
NA	TRBV10-2	TRBJ1-1	NA	CASSQTPPGAEAFF	TGCGCCAGCAGCCAAACACCCCCAGGTGCTGAAGCTTTCTTT
NA	TRBV7-3	TRBJ2-2	NA	CASSLGAGATGELFF	TGTGCCAGCAGCTTAGGGGCAGGGGCCACCGGGGAGCTGTTTTTT
TRBD2	TRBV7-2	TRBJ2-1	NA	CASSGLAGSYNEQFF	TGTGCCAGCAGCGGACTAGCGGGGAGTTACAATGAGCAGTTCTTC
TRBD2	TRBV4-2	TRBJ2-3	NA	CASSQALAGGQGDTQYF	TGTGCCAGCAGCCAAGCCCTAGCGGGGGGGCAGGGAGATACGCAGTATTTT